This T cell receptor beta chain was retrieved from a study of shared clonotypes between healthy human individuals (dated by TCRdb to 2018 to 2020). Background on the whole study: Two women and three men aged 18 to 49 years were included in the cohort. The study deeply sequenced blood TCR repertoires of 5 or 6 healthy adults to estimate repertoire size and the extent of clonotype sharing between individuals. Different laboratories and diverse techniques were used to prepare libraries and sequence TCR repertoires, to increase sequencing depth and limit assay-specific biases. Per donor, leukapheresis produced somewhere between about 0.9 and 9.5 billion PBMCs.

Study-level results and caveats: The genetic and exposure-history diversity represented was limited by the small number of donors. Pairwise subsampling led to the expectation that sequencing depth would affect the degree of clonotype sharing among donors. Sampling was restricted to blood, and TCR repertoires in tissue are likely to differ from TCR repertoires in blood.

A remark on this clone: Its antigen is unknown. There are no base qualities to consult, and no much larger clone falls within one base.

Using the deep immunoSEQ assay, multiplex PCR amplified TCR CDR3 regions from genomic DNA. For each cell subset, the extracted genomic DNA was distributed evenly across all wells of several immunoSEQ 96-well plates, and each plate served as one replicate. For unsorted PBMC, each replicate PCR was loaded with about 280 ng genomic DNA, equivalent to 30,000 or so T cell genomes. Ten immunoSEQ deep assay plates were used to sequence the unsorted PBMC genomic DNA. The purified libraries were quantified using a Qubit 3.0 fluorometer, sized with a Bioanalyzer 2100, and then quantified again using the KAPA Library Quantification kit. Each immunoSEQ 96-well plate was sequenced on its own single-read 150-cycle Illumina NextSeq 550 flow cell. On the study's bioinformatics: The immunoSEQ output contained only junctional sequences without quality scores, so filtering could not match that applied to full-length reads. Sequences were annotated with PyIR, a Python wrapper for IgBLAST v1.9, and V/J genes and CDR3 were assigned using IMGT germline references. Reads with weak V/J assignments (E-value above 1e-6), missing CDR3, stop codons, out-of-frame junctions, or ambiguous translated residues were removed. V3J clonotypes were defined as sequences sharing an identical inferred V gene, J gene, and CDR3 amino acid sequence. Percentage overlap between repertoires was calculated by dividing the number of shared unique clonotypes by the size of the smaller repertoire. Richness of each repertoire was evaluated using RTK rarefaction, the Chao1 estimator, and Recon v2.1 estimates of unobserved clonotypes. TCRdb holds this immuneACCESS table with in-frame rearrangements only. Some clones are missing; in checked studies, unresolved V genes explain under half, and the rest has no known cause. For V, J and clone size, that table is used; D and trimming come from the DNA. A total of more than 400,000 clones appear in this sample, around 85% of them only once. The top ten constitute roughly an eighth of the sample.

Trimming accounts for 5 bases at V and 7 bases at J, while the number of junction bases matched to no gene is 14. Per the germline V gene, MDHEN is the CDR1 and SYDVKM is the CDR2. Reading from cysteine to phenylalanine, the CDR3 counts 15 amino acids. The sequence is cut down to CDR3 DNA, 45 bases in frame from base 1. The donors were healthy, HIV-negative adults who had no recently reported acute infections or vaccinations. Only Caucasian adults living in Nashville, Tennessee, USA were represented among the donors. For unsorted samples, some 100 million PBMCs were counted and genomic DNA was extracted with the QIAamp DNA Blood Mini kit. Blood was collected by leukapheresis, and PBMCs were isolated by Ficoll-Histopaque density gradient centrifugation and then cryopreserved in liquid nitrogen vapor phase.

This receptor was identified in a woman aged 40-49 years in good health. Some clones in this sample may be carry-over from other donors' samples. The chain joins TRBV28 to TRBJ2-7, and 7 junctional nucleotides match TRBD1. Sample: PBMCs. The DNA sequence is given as TGTGCCAGCAGTATCACCGGGACAGCGCAATCAGAGCAGTACTTC. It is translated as CASSITGTAQSEQYF.